The 6 T cell receptor beta chains listed next were all sequenced from one sample in a study of shared clonotypes between healthy human individuals. The assay was immunoSEQ multiplex PCR, and TCRdb's table has in-frame clones only and misses some. Of some 1,100,000 clones in the sample, around 78% are singletons; the top ten hold around 0.47%. Material: memory CD4+ T cells from PBMCs. The subset denotes: CD45RA-negative fraction. These receptors all come from a man in his late teens or twenties in good health. Some clones in this sample may be carry-over from other donors' samples.

J is TRBJ2-2 and V is TRBV4-3; no clear D gene. This CDR3 contains 15 residues. Germline CDR1 LGHNA, CDR2 YSLEER. V gave up 0 bases and J gave up 4 bases, with 9 bases separating them. DNA for the CDR3: TGCGCCAGCAGCCAAGATTCCGGGTTCACCGGGGAGCTGTTTTTT. It yields the protein CASSQDSGFTGELFF.

V gene TRBV7-2 combines with J gene TRBJ2-7; D not certain. Germline assignment: CDR1 SGHTA and CDR2 FQGNSA. V lost 5 bases and J 0 bases, leaving 11 bases between the germline ends. This CDR3 contains 14 residues. The CDR3 protein is CASSRDRASYEQYF. The CDR3, as DNA: TGTGCCAGCAGCCGAGACCGGGCCTCCTACGAGCAGTACTTC.

The chain employs TRBV5-4 and TRBJ2-3, with D unresolved. V dropped 4 bases and J dropped 2 bases, with 20 bases sitting between them. Germline values: CDR1 SGHNT, CDR2 YYREEE (reference sequence). The CDR3 covers 17 residues. The CDR3 region is CASSPGNRVWDTDTQYF. As DNA, the CDR3 is TGTGCCAGCAGCCCAGGAAATAGGGTTTGGGACACAGATACGCAGTATTTT.

The chain recombines TRBV5-6 with TRBJ1-1; D not certain. V shed 1 base and J shed 6 bases, with 10 bases lying between them. The CDR3 loop spans 13 amino acids. Germline V CDR1 and CDR2: SGHDT, YYEEEE. In DNA, the CDR3 is TGTGCCAGCAGCTTGAGACGGGGAGCTGAAGCTTTCTTT. Translated: CASSLRRGAEAFF.

V is TRBV28 and J is TRBJ1-2; 9 bases fit TRBD1. V lost 6 bases to trimming and J lost 4 bases; unmatched junction nucleotides: 9. CDR3 size: 15 residues. CDR1 MDHEN and CDR2 SYDVKM come from the germline V gene. Here the CDR3 reads CASRETGTGLYGYTF. The CDR3 region has the DNA TGTGCCAGCAGAGAGACCGGGACAGGGCTCTATGGCTACACCTTC.

The V and J genes are TRBV21-1 and TRBJ2-2; the table names TRBD2, a call not compared with the DNA. TRBV21-1 is marked as a pseudogene. This CDR3 contains 16 residues. The chain's CDR3 is CASTPGGSGRAGELFF. The CDR3 region has the DNA TGTGCCAGCACCCCCGGGGGTAGCGGGAGGGCTGGGGAGCTGTTTTTT.